These T cell receptor beta chains were read from a single sample in a study of T cell responses to AZD1222 COVID-19 vaccine. Clones were sequenced by immunoSEQ multiplex PCR, and TCRdb holds only the in-frame ones, with some missing. Among some 140,000 clones, 80% to 90% were seen once, and the ten largest hold 5% to 6.5%. The sample consisted of peripheral blood, taken on day 0 of AZD1222 vaccination. The receptor source for this set is an adult in good health. Each CDR3 is given with its conserved first and last residue. Each record gives: D gene, V gene, clone size, J gene, CDR3 DNA, CDR3 protein. The D gene is left open where the match is weak. Clone size is stated in some rows and not others, as once, few, many or a class when expanded.

.	TRBV19	.	TRBJ2-7	TGTGCCAGTAGGAGTAGCGGAGGCGGGTACGAGCAGTACTTC	CASRSSGGGYEQYF
.	TRBV6-4	few	TRBJ2-2	TGTGCCAGCAGTGATGGTGGGGGGACCGGGGAGCTGTTTTTT	CASSDGGGTGELFF
.	TRBV7-2	.	TRBJ1-3	TGTGCCAGCAGCTTAATAGGGGTCTCTGGAAACACCATATATTTT	CASSLIGVSGNTIYF
.	TRBV10-3	.	TRBJ2-1	TGTGCCACCCGGGTCGAGGGTGGGGATGAGCAGTTCTTC	CATRVEGGDEQFF
TRBD2	TRBV7-2	.	TRBJ2-2	TGTGCCAGCAGCCAAAACGCACTAGCGGCGAACACCGGGGAGCTGTTTTTT	CASSQNALAANTGELFF
TRBD2	TRBV5-1	.	TRBJ2-1	TGCGCCAGCAGCTTGAGCGGGAGTGGGGCCTACAATGAGCAGTTCTTC	CASSLSGSGAYNEQFF
.	TRBV27	.	TRBJ1-1	TGTGCCAGCAGTTTGCGGGACCGACTGAACACTGAAGCTTTCTTT	CASSLRDRLNTEAFF
TRBD1	TRBV24-1	.	TRBJ1-4	TGTGCCACCAGTGCGGGACAGTCCATAAGAGAAAAACTGTTTTTT	CATSAGQSIREKLFF
.	TRBV28	.	TRBJ1-2	TGTGCCAGCAGTTTAGCCAGTCGCATCTATGGCTACACCTTC	CASSLASRIYGYTF
.	TRBV6-5	.	TRBJ1-5	TGTGCCAGCAGCCCGGAGGGGCGCAATCAGCCCCAGCATTTT	CASSPEGRNQPQHF
TRBD2	TRBV4-3	.	TRBJ2-3	TGCGCCAGCAGCCAAGATAGTTGGCTAGCGGGAGGGTATTTGAAGGATACGCAGTATTTT	CASSQDSWLAGGYLKDTQYF
.	TRBV5-1	.	TRBJ2-3	TGCGCCAGCAGCTTGGCCATAGGCACAGATACGCAGTATTTT	CASSLAIGTDTQYF
.	TRBV27	.	TRBJ2-2	TGTGCCAGCACCGGGACGCATTACACCGGGGAGCTGTTTTTT	CASTGTHYTGELFF
.	TRBV18	.	TRBJ1-3	TGTGCCAGCTCACCAAGCCAGGGTAACCCCTCTGGAAACACCATATATTTT	CASSPSQGNPSGNTIYF
.	TRBV19	.	TRBJ1-5	TGTGCCAGTAGTGGTTTGGGGGCGAGCAATCAGCCCCAGCATTTT	CASSGLGASNQPQHF
TRBD2	TRBV7-2	.	TRBJ2-2	TGTGCCAGCAGCTTAGGCGGGAGGGCCTTCTCCGGGGAGCTGTTTTTT	CASSLGGRAFSGELFF
TRBD1	TRBV7-9	.	TRBJ1-2	TGTGCCAGCAGCCAAAGGGGGCGAGAGAATGGCTACACCTTC	CASSQRGRENGYTF
.	TRBV5-8	once	TRBJ2-7	TGTGCCAGCAGCTTTTCCTACGAGCAGTACTTC	CASSFSYEQYF
TRBD2	TRBV7-2	.	TRBJ2-5	TGTGCCAGCAGCTTAGTCGGGACTAGCGGGAGGGCACAAGTAGAGACCCAGTACTTC	CASSLVGTSGRAQVETQYF
TRBD2	TRBV11-1	.	TRBJ2-5	TGTGCCAGCAGCTTTAGCGGGATCGGCGAGACCCAGTACTTC	CASSFSGIGETQYF
.	TRBV20-1	.	TRBJ2-7	TGCAGTGCTAGTGCAGAAGACAGAACCGGCTCCTACGAGCAGTACTTC	CSASAEDRTGSYEQYF
TRBD1	TRBV10-3	.	TRBJ1-1	TGTGCCATCAGTGAGGCACAGACAGGGACTGAAGCTTTCTTT	CAISEAQTGTEAFF
.	TRBV9	once	TRBJ2-7	TGTGCCAGCAGCGTAGCCGGGGAGAGCTCCTACGAGCAGTACTTC	CASSVAGESSYEQYF
.	TRBV9	.	TRBJ2-7	TGTGCCAGCAGCGTAGGACCTAATTCCTACGAGCAGTACTTC	CASSVGPNSYEQYF
.	TRBV27	.	TRBJ1-4	TGTGCCAGCACTGTTGGGTTGGTCCCAGAAAAACTGTTTTTT	CASTVGLVPEKLFF
TRBD1	TRBV6-2/TRBV6-3	.	TRBJ1-5	TGTGCCAGCAGTTACACCCCCGGGACAGGGACGTCCGGTGGCAATCAGCCCCAGCATTTT	CASSYTPGTGTSGGNQPQHF
TRBD1	TRBV7-2	.	TRBJ2-7	TGTGCCAGCAGCTTGCGATCGACAGGGGGTCTCTCCTACGAGCAGTACTTC	CASSLRSTGGLSYEQYF
TRBD2	TRBV7-9	once	TRBJ2-1	TGTGCCAGCAGCTTGAGACTAGCGGGCAATGAGCAGTTCTTC	CASSLRLAGNEQFF
.	TRBV11-2	.	TRBJ2-7	TGTGCCAGCAGCTTAGGTGGCAGGGTGGACGAGCAGTACTTC	CASSLGGRVDEQYF
.	TRBV9	.	TRBJ2-1	TGTGCCAGCAGCGGGAAAATTAGAAATGAGCAGTTCTTC	CASSGKIRNEQFF
TRBD1	TRBV10-3	.	TRBJ1-6	TGTGCCATCAGGGGAGACAGGGAGAGCTCCTATAATTCACCCCTCCACTTT	CAIRGDRESSYNSPLHF